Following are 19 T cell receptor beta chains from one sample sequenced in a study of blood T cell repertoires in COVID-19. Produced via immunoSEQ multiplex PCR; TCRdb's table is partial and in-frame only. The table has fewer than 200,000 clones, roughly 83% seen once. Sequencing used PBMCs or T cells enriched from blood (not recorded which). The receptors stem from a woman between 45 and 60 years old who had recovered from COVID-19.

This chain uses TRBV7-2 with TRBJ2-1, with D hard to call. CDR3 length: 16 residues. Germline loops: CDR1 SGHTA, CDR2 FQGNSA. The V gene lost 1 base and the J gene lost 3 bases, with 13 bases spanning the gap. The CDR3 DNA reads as TGTGCCAGCAGCTTAGATCTAGTAATGGACTACAATGAGCAGTTCTTC. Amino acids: CASSLDLVMDYNEQFF.

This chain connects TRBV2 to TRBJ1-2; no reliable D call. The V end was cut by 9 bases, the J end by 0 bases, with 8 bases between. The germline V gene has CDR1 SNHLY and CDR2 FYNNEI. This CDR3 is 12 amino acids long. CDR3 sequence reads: CASFSANYGYTF. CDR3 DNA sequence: TGTGCCAGTTTCTCAGCTAACTATGGCTACACCTTC.

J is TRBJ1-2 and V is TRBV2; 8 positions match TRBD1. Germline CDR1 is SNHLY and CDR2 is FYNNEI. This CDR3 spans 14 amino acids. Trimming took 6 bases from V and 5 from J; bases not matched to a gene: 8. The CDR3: CASSAQGASYGYTF. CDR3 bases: TGTGCCAGCAGCGCCCAGGGGGCTAGTTATGGCTACACCTTC.

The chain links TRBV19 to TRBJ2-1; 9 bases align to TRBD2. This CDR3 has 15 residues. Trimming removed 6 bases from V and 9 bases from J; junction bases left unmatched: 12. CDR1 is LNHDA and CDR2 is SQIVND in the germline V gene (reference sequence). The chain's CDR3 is CASSLTSGPFGEQFF. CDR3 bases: TGTGCCAGTAGCCTGACTAGCGGCCCGTTCGGTGAGCAGTTCTTC.

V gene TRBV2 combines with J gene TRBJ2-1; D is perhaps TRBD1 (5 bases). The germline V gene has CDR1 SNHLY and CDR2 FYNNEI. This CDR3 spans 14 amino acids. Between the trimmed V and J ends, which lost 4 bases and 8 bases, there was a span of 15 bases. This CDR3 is CASSVLGQPHEQFF. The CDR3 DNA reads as TGTGCCAGCAGTGTGTTGGGGCAGCCCCATGAGCAGTTCTTC.

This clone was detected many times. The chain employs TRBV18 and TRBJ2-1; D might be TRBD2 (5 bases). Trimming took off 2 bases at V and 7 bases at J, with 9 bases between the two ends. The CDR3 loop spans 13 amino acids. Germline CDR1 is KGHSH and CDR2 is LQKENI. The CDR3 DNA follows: TGTGCCAGCTCACCAAGGACTCTGAATGAGCAGTTCTTC. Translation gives CASSPRTLNEQFF.

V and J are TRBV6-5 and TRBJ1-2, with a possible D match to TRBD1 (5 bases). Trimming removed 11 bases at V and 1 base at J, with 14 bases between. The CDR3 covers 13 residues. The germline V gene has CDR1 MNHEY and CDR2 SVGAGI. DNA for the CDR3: TGTGCCGCACGCCAGGGTTTTAACTATGGCTACACCTTC. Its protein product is CAARQGFNYGYTF.

The CDR3 is CASRKPETGSTEAFF. The CDR3, as DNA: TGTGCCAGCAGGAAACCCGAAACAGGGTCCACTGAAGCTTTCTTT. The chain employs TRBV28 and TRBJ1-1; the D gene is possibly TRBD1 (6 bases). CDR3 length equals 15 residues. Germline-derived CDR1 and CDR2 are MDHEN and SYDVKM. V lost 6 bases and J lost 4, with 18 bases in between.

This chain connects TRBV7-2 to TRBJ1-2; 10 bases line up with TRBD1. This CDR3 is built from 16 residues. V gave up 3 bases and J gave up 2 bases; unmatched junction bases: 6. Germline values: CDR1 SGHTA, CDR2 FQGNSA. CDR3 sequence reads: CASSFLPGQGNYGYTF. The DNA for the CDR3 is TGTGCCAGCAGCTTCCTCCCGGGACAGGGGAACTATGGCTACACCTTC.

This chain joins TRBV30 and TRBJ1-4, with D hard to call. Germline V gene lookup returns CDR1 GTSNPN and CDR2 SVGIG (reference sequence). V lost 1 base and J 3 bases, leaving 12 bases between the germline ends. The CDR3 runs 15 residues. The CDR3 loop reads CAWSAVEGANEKLFF. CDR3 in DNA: TGTGCCTGGAGTGCCGTCGAGGGTGCTAATGAAAAACTGTTTTTT.

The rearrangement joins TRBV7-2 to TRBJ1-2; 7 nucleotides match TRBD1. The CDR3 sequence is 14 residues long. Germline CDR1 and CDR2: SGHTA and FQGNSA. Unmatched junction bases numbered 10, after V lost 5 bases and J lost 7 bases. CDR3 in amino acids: CASSPDRSGSGYTF. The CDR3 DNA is TGTGCCAGCAGCCCGGACAGGTCGGGGAGTGGCTACACCTTC.

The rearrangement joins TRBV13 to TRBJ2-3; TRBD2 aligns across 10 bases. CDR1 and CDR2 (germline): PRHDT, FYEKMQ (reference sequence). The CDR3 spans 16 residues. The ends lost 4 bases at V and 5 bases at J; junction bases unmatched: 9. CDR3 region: CASSSPLAGGVDTQYF. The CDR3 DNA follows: TGTGCCAGCAGCTCGCCCTTAGCGGGAGGTGTAGATACGCAGTATTTT.

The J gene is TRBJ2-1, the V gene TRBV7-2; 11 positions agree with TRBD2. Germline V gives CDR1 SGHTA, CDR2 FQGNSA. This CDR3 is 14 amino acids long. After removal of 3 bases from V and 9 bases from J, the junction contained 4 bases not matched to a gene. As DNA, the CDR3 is TGTGCCAGCAGCTTGGTAGCGGGGGGGGGTGAGCAGTTCTTC. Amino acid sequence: CASSLVAGGGEQFF.

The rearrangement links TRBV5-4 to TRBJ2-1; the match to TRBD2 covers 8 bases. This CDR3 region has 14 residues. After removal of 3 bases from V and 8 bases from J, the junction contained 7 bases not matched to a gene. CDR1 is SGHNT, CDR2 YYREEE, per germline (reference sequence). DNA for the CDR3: TGTGCCAGCAGCTATACGGGGGGGCCGTATGAGCAGTTCTTC. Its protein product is CASSYTGGPYEQFF. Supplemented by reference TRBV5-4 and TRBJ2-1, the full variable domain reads ETGVTQSPTHLIKTRGQQVTLRCSSQSGHNTVSWYQQALGQGPQFIFQYYREEENGRGNFPPRFSGLQFPNYSSELNVNALELDDSALYLCASSYTGGPYEQFFGPGTRLTVL.

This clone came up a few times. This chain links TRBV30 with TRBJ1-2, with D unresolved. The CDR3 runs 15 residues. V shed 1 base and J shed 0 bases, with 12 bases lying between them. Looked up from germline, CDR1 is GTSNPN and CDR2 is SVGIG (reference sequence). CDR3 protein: CAWSAPRDANYGYTF. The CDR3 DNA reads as TGTGCCTGGAGTGCTCCCCGGGATGCTAACTATGGCTACACCTTC.

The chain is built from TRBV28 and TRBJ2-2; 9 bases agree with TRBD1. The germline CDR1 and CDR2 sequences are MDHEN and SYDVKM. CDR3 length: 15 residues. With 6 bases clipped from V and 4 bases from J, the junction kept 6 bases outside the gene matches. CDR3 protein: CASSKPGQGTGELFF. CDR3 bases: TGTGCCAGCAGCAAACCGGGACAGGGCACCGGGGAGCTGTTTTTT.

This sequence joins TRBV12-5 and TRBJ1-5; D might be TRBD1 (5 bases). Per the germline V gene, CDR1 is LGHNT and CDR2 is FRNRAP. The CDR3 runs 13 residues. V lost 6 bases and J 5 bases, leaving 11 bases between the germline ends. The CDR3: CASGQGSDQPQHF. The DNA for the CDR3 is TGTGCTAGTGGGCAGGGATCGGATCAGCCCCAGCATTTT.

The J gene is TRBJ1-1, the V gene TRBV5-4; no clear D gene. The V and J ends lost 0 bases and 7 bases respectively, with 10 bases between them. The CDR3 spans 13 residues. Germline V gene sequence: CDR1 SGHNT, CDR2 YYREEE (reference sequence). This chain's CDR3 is CASSLVTAVEAFF. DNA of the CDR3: TGTGCCAGCAGCTTGGTAACAGCCGTTGAAGCTTTCTTT.

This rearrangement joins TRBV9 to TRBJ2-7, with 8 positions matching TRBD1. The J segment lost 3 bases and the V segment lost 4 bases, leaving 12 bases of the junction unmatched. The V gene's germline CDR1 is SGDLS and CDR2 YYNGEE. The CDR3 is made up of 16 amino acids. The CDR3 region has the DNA TGTGCCAGCAGCCCCCACCCGGACAGGGCAAGCTACGAGCAGTACGTC. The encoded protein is CASSPHPDRASYEQYV.